This paragraph covers one T cell receptor (beta chain) sequence. Antigen: not known. This entry is derived from a study of a mutant IDH1 vaccine in newly diagnosed glioma. Points from the study as a whole: It was just under 95% of patients that developed vaccine-induced immune responses. Alterations occurring in top peripheral T cell clonotypes seemed unrelated to pseudoprogression.

CDR3 length: 14 amino acids. V dropped 4 bases and J dropped 6 bases, with 18 bases sitting between them. Germline CDR1 reads SQVTM; CDR2 reads ANQGSEA. Indicated time point: baseline, week 1 (first vaccination visit). Stated treatment: pre-vaccination baseline after standard-of-care therapy. New IDH1-mutant, ATRX-lost WHO grade 3 or 4 astrocytomas occurred in donors. The table came from immunoSEQ multiplex PCR; TCRdb's copy has only in-frame clones and leaves some out. The table has tens of thousands of clones, around four fifths seen once. The sequences come from peripheral blood mononuclear cells (PBMCs), collected from a glioma patient treated with radiotherapy, temozolomide or both. The clonotype comes from a woman younger than 30 with glioma. Some clones in this sample may be carry-over from other donors' samples. The chain carries TRBV29-1 and TRBJ1-2; D not resolved. CDR3 residues: CSVAPRQAGNGYTF. CDR3 in DNA: TGCAGCGTTGCCCCCCGGCAGGCTGGAAATGGCTACACCTTC. Together with reference TRBV29-1 and TRBJ1-2, the CDR3 gives the full variable domain: SAVISQKPSRDICQRGTSLTIQCQVDSQVTMMFWYRQQPGQSLTLIATANQGSEATYESGFVIDKFPISRPNLTFSTLTVSNMSPEDSSIYLCSVAPRQAGNGYTFGSGTRLTVV.